Below, one T cell receptor (beta chain) is given with its context. Its antigen remains unidentified. Trimming took off 1 base at V and 0 bases at J, with 4 bases between the two ends. Germline V gene data show CDR1 as MGHRA and CDR2 as YSYEKL. The CDR3 length is 14 residues. CD8 T cells were positively selected from what remained after CD4 positive selection. Two oligonucleotides, mixed equimolar, formed the beta constant-region primer covering TRBC1 and TRBC2. The ligated cDNA underwent four PCR rounds using SP2 and nested alpha and beta constant-region primers. One entry per CDR3 protein results from TCRdb running MiXCR on the UMI-ligation and nested PCR reads. The data contain about 100,000 distinct CDR3 sequences, around 13% of them singletons. These data are taken from a study of naive and memory T cell subsets. Overall study findings and caveats: A clonotype means one alpha or beta sequence, not an alpha/beta pair. A few larger clonotypes appeared in naive repertoires, especially CD8, possibly memory cells re-expressing CD45RA.

The source material was naive CD8+ T cells from blood. This rearrangement joins TRBV4-1 to TRBJ2-4; unclear D gene. The clonotype originates from a human donor in good health. CDR3 sequence reads: CASSQVLAKNIQYF. The CDR3 DNA sequence: TGCGCCAGCAGCCAAGTACTAGCCAAAAACATTCAGTACTTC.